This T cell receptor (beta chain) comes out of a study of human T cells and chemical hapten exposure. V was shortened by 2 bases and J by 4 bases, with 8 bases between the two germline ends. The CDR3 runs 13 residues. CDR1 MNHEY and CDR2 SVGAGI come from the germline V gene. This clonotype was observed many times. TCRdb re-derived calls from the RACE reads in MiXCR, one entry per CDR3 protein. This sample carries hundreds of thousands of distinct CDR3 sequences, under 6.5% of them seen once, and the ten largest clones take about 5%. Described time point: patch test 2, 6 weeks after DPC sensitization. The treatment denotes: therapeutic diphenylcyclopropenone sensitization with weekly scalp DPC.

The sequencing used whole blood, collected in connection with sensitization to the hapten diphenylcyclopropenone (DPC). This chain links TRBV6-5 with TRBJ1-1, with D possibly TRBD1 on 6 matching bases. The receptor comes from a young woman with alopecia areata. Some clones in this sample may be carry-over from other donors' samples. CDR3 in DNA: TGTGCCAGCAGTTACGGAGGGGGCACTGAAGCTTTCTTT. Amino acid sequence: CASSYGGGTEAFF.